Listed below are T cell receptor beta chains from one sample, sequenced in a study of beta chain features in type 1 diabetes. The data were produced by immunoSEQ multiplex PCR, yet TCRdb's version contains in-frame clones alone and is incomplete. Of 640,000 or so clones in the sample, roughly 13% were seen once. The source material was naive CD4+ T cells from blood. These receptors all come from a man younger than 35 with type 1 diabetes. CDR3s include the opening cysteine and the closing phenylalanine or tryptophan. D genes are given only for firm matches. Rows may omit the clone size; those that give it use once, few, many or a size class.

len	v_gene	abundance	d_gene	j_gene	CDR3aa	CDR3nt
16	TRBV7-8	few	TRBD2	TRBJ2-1	CASSFVSASGGMVQFF	TGTGCCAGCAGCTTTGTGTCGGCTAGCGGGGGGATGGTGCAGTTCTTC
14	TRBV29-1	.	.	TRBJ2-2	CSVGQAMNTGELFF	TGCAGCGTTGGACAGGCTATGAACACCGGGGAGCTGTTTTTT
13	TRBV30	.	TRBD1	TRBJ2-7	CAWSTRQGYEQYF	TGTGCCTGGAGTACCCGACAGGGTTACGAGCAGTACTTC
14	TRBV9	few	TRBD1	TRBJ1-6	CASSGDSLNSPLHF	TGTGCCAGCAGCGGGGACAGTCTTAATTCACCCCTCCACTTT
14	TRBV6-6	few	.	TRBJ2-2	CASSYLGGAGELFF	TGTGCCAGCAGTTACCTGGGCGGGGCCGGGGAGCTGTTTTTT
14	TRBV6-4	.	TRBD1	TRBJ1-6	CASRRTGGDSPLHF	TGTGCCAGCAGAAGGACAGGGGGCGATTCACCCCTCCACTTT
13	TRBV6-5	few	.	TRBJ1-6	CASFGQINSPLHF	TGTGCCAGCTTTGGACAGATCAATTCACCCCTCCACTTT
13	TRBV5-1	.	.	TRBJ2-5	CASSLPGEETQYF	TGCGCCAGCAGCTTGCCAGGGGAAGAGACCCAGTACTTC
14	TRBV5-6	.	.	TRBJ1-1	CASSFGGSNTEAFF	TGTGCCAGCAGCTTCGGGGGGTCGAACACTGAAGCTTTCTTT
17	TRBV4-1	.	.	TRBJ1-3	CASSRADGEFSGNTIYF	TGCGCCAGCAGCCGAGCGGACGGTGAATTCTCTGGAAACACCATATATTTT
14	TRBV6-1	.	.	TRBJ2-2	CASRRVAITGELFF	TGTGCCAGCAGGAGGGTGGCTATCACCGGGGAGCTGTTTTTT
14	TRBV5-1	few	TRBD1	TRBJ2-2	CASRRTGDTGELFF	TGCGCCAGCAGACGGACAGGGGACACCGGGGAGCTGTTTTTT
15	TRBV28	.	TRBD1	TRBJ2-7	CASSSGTGEFYEQYF	TGTGCCAGCAGTTCCGGGACAGGGGAATTCTACGAGCAGTACTTC
15	TRBV9	few	TRBD1	TRBJ1-2	CASSVGTGAEYGYTF	TGTGCCAGCAGCGTAGGGACAGGGGCGGAGTATGGCTACACCTTC
14	TRBV19	.	TRBD1	TRBJ2-7	CASTHRDRKYEQYF	TGTGCCAGTACCCACCGGGACAGGAAGTACGAGCAGTACTTC
14	TRBV6-6	.	TRBD1	TRBJ1-2	CASIAGQGASGYTF	TGTGCCAGCATCGCGGGACAGGGGGCAAGTGGCTACACCTTC
12	TRBV5-6	.	.	TRBJ2-7	CASSLGSVEQYF	TGTGCCAGCAGCTTGGGTTCAGTCGAGCAGTACTTC
13	TRBV7-8	.	.	TRBJ2-7	CASSLSWESEQYF	TGTGCCAGCAGCTTATCCTGGGAATCCGAGCAGTACTTC
14	TRBV30	few	.	TRBJ1-5	CAWRDWYSNQPQHF	TGTGCCTGGAGAGACTGGTATAGCAATCAGCCCCAGCATTTT
15	TRBV2	.	TRBD2	TRBJ2-5	CASSAPRGGRETQYF	TGTGCCAGCAGTGCCCCCCGGGGGGGCCGAGAGACCCAGTACTTC
17	TRBV19	few	TRBD2	TRBJ2-5	CASSAIFSGGTQETQYF	TGTGCCAGTAGTGCTATCTTTAGCGGGGGGACTCAAGAGACCCAGTACTTC
16	TRBV9	few	.	TRBJ1-3	CASSVGDTTGGNTIYF	TGTGCCAGCAGCGTAGGTGACACCACGGGTGGAAACACCATATATTTT
13	TRBV6-1	few	TRBD1	TRBJ1-1	CASRPPGQGRAFF	TGTGCCAGCAGACCGCCGGGACAGGGGAGGGCTTTCTTT
14	TRBV7-2	few	TRBD1	TRBJ1-2	CASSTGQGLYGYTF	TGTGCCAGCAGCACGGGACAGGGGCTCTATGGCTACACCTTC
15	TRBV6-5	.	.	TRBJ2-5	CASSYESGIGETQYF	TGTGCCAGCAGTTACGAATCAGGGATAGGAGAGACCCAGTACTTC
13	TRBV6-5	.	.	TRBJ2-4	CASSLVADNIQYF	TGTGCCAGCAGTTTGGTAGCAGATAACATTCAGTACTTC
14	TRBV6-1	.	.	TRBJ1-5	CASRPNRVRQPQHF	TGTGCCAGCAGGCCCAACAGGGTGCGTCAGCCCCAGCATTTT
16	TRBV28	.	TRBD1	TRBJ2-5	CASSPRQGGVVETQYF	TGTGCCAGCAGTCCCCGACAGGGTGGCGTTGTAGAGACCCAGTACTTC
12	TRBV5-6	.	.	TRBJ1-1	CASSLGGERAFF	TGTGCCAGCAGCTTGGGAGGGGAGAGAGCTTTCTTT
15	TRBV6-5	.	TRBD2	TRBJ2-3	CASSLSSGGTDTQYF	TGTGCCAGCAGTTTGTCCAGCGGGGGCACAGATACGCAGTATTTT
14	TRBV5-6	.	.	TRBJ1-2	CASSPLERPGGYTF	TGTGCCAGCAGCCCCTTGGAGAGGCCGGGGGGCTACACCTTC
17	TRBV9	.	.	TRBJ1-4	CASSVGGGLATNEKLFF	TGTGCCAGCAGCGTAGGCGGAGGCCTTGCAACTAATGAAAAACTGTTTTTT
16	TRBV28	.	.	TRBJ2-3	CASSGLGTPTADTQYF	TGTGCCAGCAGTGGTCTAGGAACTCCAACGGCAGATACGCAGTATTTT
15	TRBV5-6	few	TRBD1	TRBJ2-7	CASSLSGTGAYEQYF	TGTGCCAGCAGCTTGTCAGGGACAGGGGCCTACGAGCAGTACTTC
14	TRBV18	.	TRBD1	TRBJ2-3	CASSPGTGRDTQYF	TGTGCCAGCTCACCTGGGACAGGGAGAGATACGCAGTATTTT
16	TRBV7-6	.	TRBD2	TRBJ2-3	CASSLSPGLATDTQYF	TGTGCCAGCAGCTTATCACCGGGACTAGCCACAGATACGCAGTATTTT
15	TRBV25-1	few	.	TRBJ2-1	CASSDLRDIYNEQFF	TGTGCCAGCAGTGACCTCCGGGACATTTACAATGAGCAGTTCTTC
15	TRBV18	few	TRBD1	TRBJ2-3	CASSPWGQSTDTQYF	TGTGCCAGCTCACCTTGGGGACAGAGCACAGATACGCAGTATTTT
16	TRBV5-1	few	TRBD2	TRBJ2-3	CASSLASGGAADTQYF	TGCGCCAGCAGCTTGGCAAGCGGGGGGGCCGCAGATACGCAGTATTTT
13	TRBV27	few	TRBD1	TRBJ2-5	CASTKTGVETQYF	TGTGCCAGCACCAAGACAGGGGTGGAGACCCAGTACTTC
13	TRBV29-1	.	.	TRBJ1-1	CSVEGAANTEAFF	TGCAGCGTTGAAGGGGCAGCGAACACTGAAGCTTTCTTT
14	TRBV7-8	.	.	TRBJ2-5	CASSRIGTGETQYF	TGTGCCAGCAGCCGAATAGGGACCGGAGAGACCCAGTACTTC
16	TRBV4-1	few	.	TRBJ2-1	CASSHWASAGENEQFF	TGCGCCAGCAGCCATTGGGCTAGCGCAGGTGAAAACGAGCAGTTCTTC
14	TRBV14	few	.	TRBJ1-2	CASSLRTVTYGYTF	TGTGCCAGCAGCTTACGGACAGTCACCTATGGCTACACCTTC
12	TRBV11-3	.	.	TRBJ2-7	CASSLQGYEQYF	TGTGCCAGCAGCTTACAGGGATACGAGCAGTACTTC
15	TRBV30	.	.	TRBJ2-1	CAWSVRGIRRNEQFF	TGTGCCTGGAGTGTACGGGGGATTCGTCGGAATGAGCAGTTCTTC
17	TRBV10-2	.	TRBD2	TRBJ2-2	CASGSGGRPGNTGELFF	TGCGCCAGCGGTAGCGGGGGCCGACCAGGGAACACCGGGGAGCTGTTTTTT
15	TRBV6-1	.	.	TRBJ2-5	CASSPMRGNSETQYF	TGTGCCAGCAGCCCCATGCGGGGAAACTCGGAGACCCAGTACTTC
12	TRBV13	few	.	TRBJ2-1	CASNGRLGEQFF	TGTGCCAGTAACGGTAGGTTGGGTGAGCAGTTCTTC
16	TRBV30	.	TRBD2	TRBJ2-2	CAWSENSGYSTGELFF	TGTGCCTGGAGTGAGAATAGCGGGTACTCCACCGGGGAGCTGTTTTTT
14	TRBV16	few	.	TRBJ1-6	CASSLQLGASPLHF	TGTGCCAGCAGCCTTCAATTAGGGGCCTCACCCCTCCACTTT
15	TRBV7-2	few	.	TRBJ1-1	CASSLSEGMNTEAFF	TGTGCCAGCAGCCTATCAGAGGGGATGAACACTGAAGCTTTCTTT
12	TRBV29-1	few	.	TRBJ1-1	CSVTPGSTEAFF	TGCAGCGTTACCCCAGGGTCCACTGAAGCTTTCTTT